Listed here is a single T cell receptor beta chain. The authors extracted at least 6 micrograms of total RNA per sample. Germline V gene data show CDR1 as MNHNS and CDR2 as SASEGT. Trimming took 7 bases from V and 7 from J; bases not matched to a gene: 11. The CDR3 length is 15 residues. Combining a sample-barcoded 5' primer with a J-beta primer mix, a second PCR ran for roughly 7 to 11 cycles. TCRdb reprocessed the 5' RACE reads via MiXCR and lists one record per CDR3 protein. Among around 1,500,000 distinct CDR3 sequences listed, roughly 40% were seen once. The data belong to a study of blood T cells in healthy people across ages.

Sequencing was done on a sample of blood. V gene TRBV6-1 combines with J gene TRBJ1-4, with TRBD1 identical over 8 bases. The sequence derives from a woman under 30 in good health. In nucleotides, the CDR3 is TGTGCCAGCAATCAACAGGGGGAAGAAGGTGAAAAACTGTTTTTT. It specifies CASNQQGEEGEKLFF.